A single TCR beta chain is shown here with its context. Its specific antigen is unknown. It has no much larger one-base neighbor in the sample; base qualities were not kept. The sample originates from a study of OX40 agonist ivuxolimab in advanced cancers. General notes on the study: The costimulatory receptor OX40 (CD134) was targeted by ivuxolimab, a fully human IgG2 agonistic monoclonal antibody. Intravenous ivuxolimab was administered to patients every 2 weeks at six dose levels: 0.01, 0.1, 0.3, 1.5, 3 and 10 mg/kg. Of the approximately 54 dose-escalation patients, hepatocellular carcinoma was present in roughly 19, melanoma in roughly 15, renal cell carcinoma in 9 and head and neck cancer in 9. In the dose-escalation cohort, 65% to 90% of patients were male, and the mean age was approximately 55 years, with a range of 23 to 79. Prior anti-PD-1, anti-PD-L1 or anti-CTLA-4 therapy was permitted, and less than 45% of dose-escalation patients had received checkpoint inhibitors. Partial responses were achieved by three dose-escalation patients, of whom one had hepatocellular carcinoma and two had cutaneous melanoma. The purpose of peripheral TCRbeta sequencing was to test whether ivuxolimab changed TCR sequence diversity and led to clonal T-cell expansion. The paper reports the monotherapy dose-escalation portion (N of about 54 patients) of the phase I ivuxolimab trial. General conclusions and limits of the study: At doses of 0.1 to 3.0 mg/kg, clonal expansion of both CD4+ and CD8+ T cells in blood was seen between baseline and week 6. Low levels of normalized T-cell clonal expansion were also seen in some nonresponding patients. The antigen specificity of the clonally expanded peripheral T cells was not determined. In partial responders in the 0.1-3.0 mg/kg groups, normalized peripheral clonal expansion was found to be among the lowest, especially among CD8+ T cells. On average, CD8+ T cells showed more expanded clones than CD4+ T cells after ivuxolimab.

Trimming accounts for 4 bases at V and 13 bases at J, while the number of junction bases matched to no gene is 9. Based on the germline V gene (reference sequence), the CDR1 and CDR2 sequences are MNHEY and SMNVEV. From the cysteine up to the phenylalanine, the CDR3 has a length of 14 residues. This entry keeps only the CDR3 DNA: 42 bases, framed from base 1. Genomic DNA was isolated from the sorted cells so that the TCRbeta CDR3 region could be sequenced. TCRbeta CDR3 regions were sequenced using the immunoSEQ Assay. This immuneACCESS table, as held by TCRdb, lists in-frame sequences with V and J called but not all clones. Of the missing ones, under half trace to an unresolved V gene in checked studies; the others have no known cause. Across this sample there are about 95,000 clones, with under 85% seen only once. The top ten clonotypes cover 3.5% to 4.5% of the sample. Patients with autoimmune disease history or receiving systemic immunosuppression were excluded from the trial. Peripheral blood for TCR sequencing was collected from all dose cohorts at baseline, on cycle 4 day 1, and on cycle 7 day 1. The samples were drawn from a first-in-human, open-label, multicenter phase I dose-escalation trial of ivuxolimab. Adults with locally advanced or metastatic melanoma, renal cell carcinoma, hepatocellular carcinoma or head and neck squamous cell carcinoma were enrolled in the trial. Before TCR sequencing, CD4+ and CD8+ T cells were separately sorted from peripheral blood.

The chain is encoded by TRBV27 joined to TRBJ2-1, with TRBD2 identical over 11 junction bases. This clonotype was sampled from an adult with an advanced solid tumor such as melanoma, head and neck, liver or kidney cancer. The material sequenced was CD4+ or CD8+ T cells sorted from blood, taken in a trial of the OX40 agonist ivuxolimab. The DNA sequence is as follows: TGTGCCAGCAGTTCCAGAACTAGCGGGAGTGATCAGTTCTTC. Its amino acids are CASSSRTSGSDQFF.